Given below is one T cell receptor beta chain in context. Germline V gene data show CDR1 as ENHRY and CDR2 as SYGVKD. The CDR3 runs to 12 residues. V dropped 2 bases and J dropped 8 bases, with 9 bases sitting between them. The data were obtained in a study of blood T cell repertoires in COVID-19. In the study overall: PBMCs, B-cell-depleted T cells, or T cells were the source of the cDNA or gDNA that made up the material.

Authors' data handling: Reference gene primer amplification gave nucleated cell count estimates. Method: immunoSEQ multiplex PCR; TCRdb's copy keeps in-frame clones and lacks some. V, J and clone size were drawn from that table, and D and trimming were deduced from the DNA. Of 350,000 to 450,000 clones in the sample, approximately 90% are singletons; the top ten hold more than 0.85%. Participant ages covered about 18 to 89 years across 20 to 25 US areas. Exposed enrollees encountered a COVID-19 case at some point within 2 weeks before study entry. The V and J genes are TRBV10-3 and TRBJ1-2; no clear D gene. Input material: PBMCs or T cells enriched from blood (not recorded which). The receptor was isolated from a woman between 40 and 55 years old who had been exposed to COVID-19. CDR3 coding DNA: TGTGCCATCAGTGAGGGACTCAAGGGCTACACCTTC. It codes for CAISEGLKGYTF.